A selection of T cell receptor beta chains follows, all from one sample in a study of blood T cell repertoires in COVID-19. The repertoire was sequenced with immunoSEQ multiplex PCR; TCRdb's copy has only in-frame clones and lacks some. The repertoire has about 220,000 clones, 65% to 85% of them found once; the top ten carry roughly 2.3%. The sample taken for sequencing was peripheral blood. These receptors originate from a woman aged 55-69 years with acute or convalescent COVID-19. The CDR3 runs from the conserved cysteine through the conserved F or W. A D gene is named only where the DNA matches it firmly. Clone sizes are given selectively: once, few, many, or a class where the clone is expanded.

j_gene	v_gene	abundance	d_gene	CDR3aa	CDR3nt
TRBJ2-3	TRBV27	-	TRBD2	CASRPGLAADTQYF	TGTGCCAGCAGGCCGGGACTAGCAGCAGATACGCAGTATTTT
TRBJ2-3	TRBV6-1	-	-	CASSAQGGAATDTQYF	TGTGCCAGCAGTGCACAGGGGGGGGCTGCCACAGATACGCAGTATTTT
TRBJ2-7	TRBV7-8	-	-	CASSFSPGTYEQYF	TGTGCCAGCAGCTTCTCCCCAGGTACCTACGAGCAGTACTTC
TRBJ1-5	TRBV12-3/TRBV12-4	-	-	CASSLRSQPQHF	TGTGCCAGTAGTTTACGGAGTCAGCCCCAGCATTTT
TRBJ1-3	TRBV7-9	few	TRBD1	CASRPTGVVNTIYF	TGTGCCAGCAGGCCTACAGGGGTAGTAAACACCATATATTTT
TRBJ2-2	TRBV2	-	-	CASSDSVWGELFF	TGTGCCAGCAGTGATTCGGTGTGGGGGGAGCTGTTTTTT
TRBJ2-1	TRBV6-5	-	TRBD2	CASSYGLAGGPAEQFF	TGTGCCAGCAGTTATGGACTAGCGGGGGGGCCCGCTGAGCAGTTCTTC
TRBJ1-3	TRBV18	-	-	CASSPGGNSGNTIYF	TGTGCCAGCTCACCAGGGGGGAACTCTGGAAACACCATATATTTT
TRBJ1-5	TRBV12-3/TRBV12-4	-	TRBD1	CASSWTGGQPQHF	TGTGCCAGCAGCTGGACAGGGGGGCAGCCCCAGCATTTT
TRBJ2-5	TRBV4-1	-	-	CASSQDPQGWETQYF	TGCGCCAGCAGCCAAGATCCCCAGGGTTGGGAGACCCAGTACTTC
TRBJ1-6	TRBV12-1	-	-	CASSFVCRVLWNSPLHF	TGTGCCAGCAGCTTTGTTTGCAGGGTTTTGTGGAATTCACCCCTCCACTTT
TRBJ2-5	TRBV7-2	-	TRBD2	CASSPQRGGQETQYF	TGTGCCAGCAGCCCTCAGCGGGGGGGGCAAGAGACCCAGTACTTC
TRBJ1-2	TRBV4-3	-	-	CASSPGTFTNYGYTF	TGCGCCAGCAGCCCTGGGACATTCACTAACTATGGCTACACCTTC
TRBJ1-1	TRBV6-5	once	TRBD1	CASSFGQVNTEAFF	TGTGCCAGCAGTTTCGGACAGGTGAACACTGAAGCTTTCTTT
TRBJ1-1	TRBV5-5	few	TRBD1	CASSFSLDRGWRNTEAFF	TGTGCCAGCAGCTTCTCTTTGGACAGGGGTTGGCGGAACACTGAAGCTTTCTTT
TRBJ2-5	TRBV7-9	-	-	CASSLGRGETQYF	TGTGCCAGCAGCTTGGGCAGGGGCGAGACCCAGTACTTC
TRBJ1-4	TRBV6-5	once	-	CASTNGDEKLFF	TGTGCCAGCACCAACGGGGATGAAAAACTGTTTTTT
TRBJ1-3	TRBV7-9	few	-	CASNSGSPFSGNTIYF	TGTGCCAGCAACAGTGGGTCTCCCTTCTCTGGAAACACCATATATTTT
TRBJ1-6	TRBV3-1/TRBV3-2	-	-	CASSQDSRQSNSPLHF	TGTGCCAGCAGCCAAGATTCCAGGCAGAGTAATTCACCCCTCCACTTT
TRBJ1-3	TRBV4-2	-	-	CASSQDGGSGNTIYF	TGTGCCAGCAGCCAAGACGGGGGGTCTGGAAACACCATATATTTT
TRBJ1-2	TRBV11-2	-	TRBD1	CASSLGPFRQGAASGYTF	TGTGCCAGCAGCTTAGGCCCCTTCAGACAGGGGGCGGCTAGTGGCTACACCTTC
TRBJ2-2	TRBV5-4	-	-	CASSLGGVGTGELFF	TGTGCCAGCAGCTTGGGCGGGGTGGGCACCGGGGAGCTGTTTTTT
TRBJ1-5	TRBV4-2	many	-	CASSQERERQPQHF	TGTGCCAGCAGCCAAGAAAGGGAGCGGCAGCCCCAGCATTTT
TRBJ2-1	TRBV29-1	-	TRBD1	CSVIGTDSYNEQFF	TGCAGCGTGATCGGGACAGACTCCTACAATGAGCAGTTCTTC
TRBJ2-2	TRBV4-2	-	-	CASSQHQSSGELFF	TGTGCCAGCAGCCAACACCAAAGCTCCGGGGAGCTGTTTTTT